This T cell receptor (beta chain) was recorded in a study of OX40 agonist ivuxolimab in advanced cancers. Background on the study: The patients got ivuxolimab, which is an agonistic anti-OX40 (CD134) antibody. The study enrolled dose-escalation patients with hepatocellular carcinoma, melanoma, renal cell or head and neck cancer.

The CDR3 length is 12 residues. V gave up 1 base and J gave up 7 bases, with 4 bases separating them. CDR1 is LNHDA and CDR2 is SQIVND in the germline V gene (reference sequence). TCRdb's table, derived via immunoSEQ multiplex PCR, lists solely in-frame clones and lacks some. Seen here are 53,000 or so clones, approximately 75% observed once, and the top ten hold 2% to 3%. Drawing of blood for sampling happened at baseline, at cycle 4 day 1, and at cycle 7 day 1. The sample here was CD4+ or CD8+ T cells sorted from blood, taken in a trial of the OX40 agonist ivuxolimab. This sequence originates from an adult with an advanced solid tumor such as melanoma, head and neck, liver or kidney cancer. J is TRBJ1-4 and V is TRBV19; D is undetermined. The CDR3 sequence is CASSIGVEKLFF. The CDR3 DNA reads as TGTGCCAGTAGTATAGGAGTTGAAAAACTGTTTTTT.